The 4 T cell receptor beta chains below were found in one sample sequenced in a study of immune cell composition in non-small cell lung cancer. Assay used: immunoSEQ multiplex PCR; TCRdb lists only in-frame clones, some missing. This sample has around 4,800 clones, with around 77% found just once. Source material: lung tumor tissue. The receptors derive from a human donor with non-small cell lung cancer.

CDR3 sequence: CASRGFSTGGIDYGYTF. CDR3 nucleotides: TGTGCCAGCAGAGGTTTTTCTACAGGGGGCATCGACTATGGCTACACCTTC. J is TRBJ1-2 and V is TRBV25-1, with TRBD1 matching 9 bases. Germline V lookup: CDR1 MGHDK, CDR2 SYGVNS. Trimming removed 6 bases from V and 3 bases from J; junction bases left unmatched: 14. The CDR3 runs to 17 residues.

In this sample, this clone turned up a few times. J is TRBJ1-1 and V is TRBV29-1; possibly TRBD1 for D (6 bases). V was cut by 3 bases and J by 4 bases, with 15 bases left in between. The CDR3 has 14 amino acids. From germline, CDR1 is SQVTM and CDR2 ANQGSEA. The CDR3 region is CSVDETGMPTEAFF. Written as DNA, the CDR3 is TGCAGCGTTGATGAAACAGGGATGCCCACTGAAGCTTTCTTT.

The J gene is TRBJ2-5, the V gene TRBV13; a possible D gene is TRBD1 (6 bases). This CDR3 region has 13 residues. Germline CDR1 reads PRHDT; CDR2 reads FYEKMQ (reference sequence). V lost 8 bases and J lost 5, with 15 bases in between. The CDR3 sequence: CASQKQGAETQYF. In DNA, the CDR3 is TGTGCCAGCCAAAAACAGGGAGCGGAGACCCAGTACTTC.

The gene calls are TRBV5-1 and TRBJ1-4, with 11 bases fitting TRBD1. V shed 3 bases and J 11 bases; nucleotides not matched to a gene: 9. CDR3 length equals 15 residues. Germline V gene data show CDR1 as SGHRS and CDR2 as YFSETQ. CDR3 nucleotides: TGCGCCAGCAGCTCGGGGGGACAGGGGGGCACGAAACTGTTTTTT. This codes for CASSSGGQGGTKLFF.